What follows are 19 T cell receptor beta chains derived from one specimen sequenced in a study of T cells after yellow fever vaccination (dated by TCRdb to the late 2010s). Libraries came from 5' RACE. The sequencing machine was an Illumina HiSeq 2500. The public reads were reanalyzed by TCRdb: fastp trimming at Q25, MiXCR alignment, in-frame beta chains only. Entries are consolidated by CDR3 protein sequence, retaining the most common genes and DNA. This sample has hundreds of thousands of distinct CDR3 sequences in its table, and over 5% of those were observed once. Around 16% of the sample rests with the top ten. The treatment or condition label, as the study defines it: live attenuated yellow fever vaccine strain. The source was PBMCs, collected 5 days after the yellow fever booster vaccination. Every receptor here comes from a man between 25 and 39 years old who received the YFV17D yellow fever vaccine.

This clonotype was counted only a few times. The chain links TRBV20-1 to TRBJ2-7; D is uncertain. The ends were cut back, 0 bases at V and 0 bases at J, with 12 bases in the middle. The CDR3 has 15 residues. Germline values: CDR1 DFQATT, CDR2 SNEGSKA (reference sequence). CDR3 sequence: CSARDPQGNSYEQYF. CDR3 nucleotide sequence: TGCAGTGCTAGAGATCCGCAAGGGAACTCCTACGAGCAGTACTTC.

This clonotype was detected only a few times. V is TRBV14 and J is TRBJ2-7, with D possibly being TRBD1 or TRBD2 (5 bases each). V was shortened by 8 bases and J by 0 bases, with 14 bases between the two germline ends. Germline CDR1 SGHDN, CDR2 FVKESK. This CDR3 is 14 amino acids long. The CDR3 region has the DNA TGTGCCAGCTCTCAGGGCGGGCACTCCTACGAGCAGTACTTC. Translating gives CASSQGGHSYEQYF.

V usage is TRBV18 and J usage is TRBJ2-7, with D possibly called TRBD1 or TRBD2 (6 bases each). CDR3 length: 17 amino acids. The V end lost 5 bases, the J end lost 1 base, and 21 bases lay between the germline ends. CDR1 is KGHSH, CDR2 LQKENI, per germline. This CDR3 is CASSDTRRGALSYEQYF. For the CDR3, the DNA is TGTGCCAGCTCAGACACCCGAAGGGGGGCTTTGTCCTACGAGCAGTACTTC. The whole variable domain, filled in from reference TRBV18 and TRBJ2-7, reads NAGVMQNPRHLVRRRGQEARLRCSPMKGHSHVYWYRQLPEEGLKFMVYLQKENIIDESGMPKERFSAEFPKEGPSILRIQQVVRGDSAAYFCASSDTRRGALSYEQYFGPGTRLTVT.

This clonotype appeared many times. CDR3 in amino acids: CASSRGGTSGRSRRYEQYF. In nucleotides, the CDR3 is TGTGCCAGCAGCAGAGGAGGGACTAGCGGGAGATCCCGTCGGTACGAGCAGTACTTC. The chain joins TRBV11-2 to TRBJ2-7; TRBD2 matches at 14 bases. This CDR3 is built from 19 residues. The ends lost 5 bases at V and 4 bases at J; junction bases unmatched: 16. Per germline, CDR1 SGHAT and CDR2 FQNNGV. The variable domain in full, with the rest retrieved from reference TRBV11-2 and TRBJ2-7, is EAGVAQSPRYKIIEKRQSVAFWCNPISGHATLYWYQQILGQGPKLLIQFQNNGVVDDSQLPKDRFSAERLKGVDSTLKIQPAKLEDSAVYLCASSRGGTSGRSRRYEQYFGPGTRLTVT.

This clonotype showed up just a few times. V gene TRBV5-1 combines with J gene TRBJ2-7; 13 bases align to TRBD2. Germline V gene sequence: CDR1 SGHRS, CDR2 YFSETQ. The V and J ends lost 0 bases and 5 bases, in that order; junction bases with no gene match: 11. This CDR3 has 18 amino acids. Here the CDR3 reads CASSLGRDRTSGRNEQYF. Here the CDR3 DNA reads TGCGCCAGCAGCTTGGGAAGGGATCGGACTAGCGGGAGAAACGAGCAGTACTTC.

This clonotype was observed many times. This sequence joins TRBV2 and TRBJ2-1, with 7 bases that match TRBD1. The CDR3 is 13 amino acids. Germline loops: CDR1 SNHLY, CDR2 FYNNEI. Trimming cost V 4 bases and J 6 bases; bases outside gene matches: 3. The CDR3 loop reads CASSVSGGNEQFF. In DNA, the CDR3 is TGTGCCAGCAGTGTTTCAGGGGGCAATGAGCAGTTCTTC.

This clonotype was seen many times. The chain has TRBV12-3 or TRBV12-4 and TRBJ2-3; weak D call: TRBD1 (5 bases). Trimming shortened V by 5 bases and J by 2 bases, and 11 bases separated the two germline ends. The CDR3 runs 14 residues. CDR3 coding DNA: TGTGCCAGCAGTCCACAGGCGTTCACAGATACGCAGTATTTT. It translates to CASSPQAFTDTQYF.

This clonotype was seen at least ten times. The V gene is TRBV9, the J gene TRBJ2-7; D remains ambiguous. Germline-derived CDR1 and CDR2 are SGDLS and YYNGEE. V lost 0 bases, J lost 2 bases, and 12 bases lay in between. The CDR3 runs 15 residues. CDR3 in amino acids: CASSVEGSLTYEQYF. CDR3 coding DNA: TGTGCCAGCAGCGTAGAGGGCTCCCTCACCTACGAGCAGTACTTC.

This clonotype was observed a handful of times. This CDR3 reads CSARDLDRVTYEQYF. CDR3 in DNA: TGCAGTGCTAGAGACCTGGACAGGGTCACCTACGAGCAGTACTTC. The chain recombines TRBV20-1 with TRBJ2-7; 8 bases match TRBD1. Germline V gene sequence: CDR1 DFQATT, CDR2 SNEGSKA (reference sequence). CDR3 length: 15 amino acids. The V gene end was trimmed by 0 bases and the J gene end by 2 bases; junction bases not matched to a gene: 6.

This clonotype was seen a few times. The chain uses TRBV20-1 and TRBJ2-2, with D unclear. Germline loops: CDR1 DFQATT, CDR2 SNEGSKA (reference sequence). The V end lost 0 bases, the J end lost 1 base, and 15 bases lay between the germline ends. The CDR3 consists of 17 residues. The CDR3 DNA reads as TGCAGTGCTAGAGACCTATCAGGTTATAGGAACACCGGGGAGCTGTTTTTT. It encodes CSARDLSGYRNTGELFF.

This clonotype has at least ten counts. The chain joins TRBV7-9 to TRBJ2-1; unclear D gene. The V end was cut by 3 bases, the J end by 1 base, with 13 bases between. Germline CDR1 SEHNR, CDR2 FQNEAQ (reference sequence). CDR3 length: 16 amino acids. The CDR3 region has the DNA TGTGCCAGCAGCTTGGCTTCGTCTCCGTCCTACAATGAGCAGTTCTTC. This encodes CASSLASSPSYNEQFF.

This chain connects TRBV20-1 to TRBJ2-5; D is possibly TRBD2 (6 bases). Germline CDR1 reads DFQATT; CDR2 reads SNEGSKA (reference sequence). The CDR3 covers 12 residues. V was cut by 8 bases and J by 5 bases, with 15 bases left in between. CDR3 residues: CSSSRGSETQYF. CDR3 sequence (DNA): TGCAGTTCTTCCCGGGGGAGTGAGACCCAGTACTTC.

The sample holds a few counts of this clonotype. V and J are TRBV15 and TRBJ2-5; D gene ambiguous. CDR1 and CDR2 (germline): LNHNV, YYDKDF (reference sequence). This CDR3 comprises 13 residues. The V end lost 1 base, the J end lost 2 bases, and 5 bases lay between the germline ends. In DNA, the CDR3 is TGTGCCACCAGCAGAGTACTTCAAGAGACCCAGTACTTC. This encodes CATSRVLQETQYF.

This rearrangement joins TRBV20-1 to TRBJ2-7; 13 bases map to TRBD2. CDR3 length equals 14 residues. The J segment lost 2 bases and the V segment lost 5 bases, leaving 3 bases of the junction unmatched. CDR1 is DFQATT, CDR2 SNEGSKA, per germline (reference sequence). CDR3 loop: CSAFTSGRAYEQYF. CDR3 nucleotides: TGCAGTGCTTTCACTAGCGGGAGGGCCTACGAGCAGTACTTC.

The chain is built from TRBV18 and TRBJ2-2; TRBD2 agrees at 8 bases. J gave up 3 bases and V 1 base, and 1 base lay outside the gene matches. CDR3 length: 15 residues. Germline CDR1 is KGHSH and CDR2 is LQKENI. CDR3 sequence (DNA): TGTGCCAGCTCACCACGGCGGGAGGACACCGGGGAGCTGTTTTTT. Its translation is CASSPRREDTGELFF.

Notes on this clonotype: This may come from a read error, since a much larger clone is one base off. The chain recombines TRBV20-1 with TRBJ1-5; 8 nucleotides line up with TRBD1. The CDR3 length is 17 residues. Trimming took 3 bases from V and 4 from J; bases not matched to a gene: 14. Per the germline V gene, CDR1 is DFQATT and CDR2 is SNEGSKA (reference sequence). CDR3 region: CSARGKPGGALNQPQHF. The CDR3 DNA is TGCAGTGCTAGGGGAAAGCCAGGGGGCGCTTTGAATCAGCCCCAGCATTTT.

The sample holds a few counts of this clonotype. This chain connects TRBV4-2 to TRBJ2-7, with 8 bases matching TRBD2. The CDR3 is 16 residues long. V was pared by 3 bases and J by 3 bases, with 10 bases of the junction left unmatched. The germline V gene has CDR1 LGHNA and CDR2 YNFKEQ. CDR3 loop: CASSQVLADKDYEQYF. The CDR3 DNA reads TGTGCCAGCAGCCAGGTACTAGCGGACAAGGACTACGAGCAGTACTTC.

This clonotype came up many times. In nucleotides, the CDR3 is TGTGCCAGCAGCTTAAGCGGGAGGGCCGGTGGGGAGCAGTACTTC. Translated, it gives CASSLSGRAGGEQYF. The chain links TRBV7-8 to TRBJ2-7; 10 nucleotides match TRBD2. Germline V gene sequence: CDR1 SGHVS, CDR2 FQNEAQ. The CDR3 extends over 15 amino acids. V was pared by 2 bases and J by 7 bases, with 8 bases of the junction left unmatched.

This clonotype was recorded at least ten times. V usage is TRBV20-1 and J usage is TRBJ2-7; 10 nucleotides match TRBD2. V lost 5 bases to trimming and J lost 2 bases; unmatched junction nucleotides: 6. The CDR3 runs to 14 residues. The germline V gene has CDR1 DFQATT and CDR2 SNEGSKA (reference sequence). The CDR3 here is CSASSGSRTYEQYF. CDR3 in DNA: TGCAGTGCTTCTAGCGGGAGCCGTACCTACGAGCAGTACTTC.